The source of this TCR beta chain is a study of blood T cell repertoires in COVID-19. Across the whole study: PBMCs, B-cell-depleted T cells, or T cells provided the cDNA or gDNA that made up the material.

Methods used by the authors: From reference gene primer amplification, estimates of nucleated cell counts were derived. The table came from immunoSEQ multiplex PCR; TCRdb's copy has only in-frame clones and leaves some out. Clonal size and the V and J genes are those of that table, whereas D and trimming came from the DNA. Of over 200,000 clones listed, 75% to 85% are singletons. V dropped 8 bases and J dropped 4; count of bases not matched to a gene: 9. The CDR3 sequence is 15 residues long. Germline V gene data show CDR1 as LGHDT and CDR2 as YNNKEL (reference sequence). The sequencing input was peripheral blood. This chain connects TRBV3-1 (or the pseudogene TRBV3-2) to TRBJ2-5, with 11 bases aligning to TRBD2. This clonotype was obtained from a woman aged 25 to 39 with COVID-19, enrolled during active disease. The CDR3 bases are TGTGCCAGCGGTCGGGCTAGCGGGGGGATAGAGACCCAGTACTTC. It encodes CASGRASGGIETQYF.